These 10 T cell receptor beta chains were sequenced from one sample in a study of Ad26.COV2.S vaccination and SARS-CoV-2 variants. Libraries were prepared by immunoSEQ multiplex PCR; TCRdb keeps only in-frame clonotypes and omits some of them. Of 350,000 to 500,000 clones in the sample, less than 95% were seen once. The treatment: 15 to 20 received Ad26.COV2.S at low or high dose, single or two shots; 5 received placebo; per-sample allocation not given. On day 63 after the first injection, vaccine and placebo recipients gave samples. The specimen comprised peripheral blood, sampled in a trial of Ad26.COV2.S vaccine versus placebo. Source of these receptors: a person between 18 and 60 years old who received the Ad26.COV2.S COVID-19 vaccine or a placebo.

This clone has a single count. The chain combines TRBV28 with TRBJ2-7, with 7 positions matching TRBD2. Looked up from germline, CDR1 is MDHEN and CDR2 is SYDVKM. V lost 4 bases and J lost 3; bases outside the gene matches: 6. This CDR3 has 14 amino acids. This CDR3 is CASSSPGTNYEQYF. The CDR3 DNA reads TGTGCCAGCAGTTCCCCCGGGACTAACTACGAGCAGTACTTC.

J is TRBJ2-7 and V is TRBV7-2, with TRBD1 as a possible D gene (6 bases). Germline CDR1 SGHTA, CDR2 FQGNSA. The length of the CDR3 is 14 residues. Trimming shortened V by 4 bases and J by 2 bases, and 12 bases separated the two germline ends. CDR3 amino acids: CASSSPDSTYEQYF. The DNA of the CDR3 is TGTGCCAGCAGCTCCCCGGACAGTACCTACGAGCAGTACTTC.

In its sample, this clone was seen once. One junction end does not reproduce the germline sequence, and a read error may be involved. The V call is TRBV3-1 (or the pseudogene TRBV3-2), the J call TRBJ2-1, with a tentative D call TRBD2 (5 bases). The CDR3 length is 15 residues. Per germline, CDR1 LGHDT and CDR2 YNNKEL (reference sequence). CDR3 sequence: CASSRSRDHYNERFF. For the CDR3, the DNA is TGTGCCAGCAGCCGCTCACGGGATCACTACAATGAGCGGTTCTTC.

The rearrangement uses TRBV5-3 and TRBJ1-6, with D perhaps TRBD1 (6 bases). TRBV5-3 is labeled an ORF, and its function is uncertain. This CDR3 is 14 amino acids long. V lost 3 bases and J 6 bases, leaving 10 bases between the germline ends. CDR3 sequence: CARSCRGRNSPLHF. The DNA for the CDR3 is TGTGCCAGAAGCTGCAGGGGACGTAATTCACCCCTCCACTTT.

The rearrangement links TRBV27 to TRBJ2-1; D is undetermined. Germline V CDR1 and CDR2: MNHEY, SMNVEV (reference sequence). V dropped 3 bases and J dropped 9 bases, with 12 bases sitting between them. The CDR3 extends over 13 amino acids. CDR3 DNA: TGTGCCAGCAGTTTCGGACGGTTGGTTGAGCAGTTCTTC. Protein: CASSFGRLVEQFF.

The chain combines TRBV5-1 with TRBJ2-7; unclear D gene. Germline-derived CDR1 and CDR2 are SGHRS and YFSETQ. The CDR3 extends over 12 amino acids. With 4 bases removed from V and 4 bases from J, the gap between germline ends came to 9 bases. CDR3 DNA sequence: TGCGCCAGCAGCCAGAGCAGGTACGAGCAGTACTTC. The encoded protein is CASSQSRYEQYF.

This chain connects TRBV11-3 to TRBJ2-1, with TRBD2 identical over 8 bases. From germline, CDR1 is SGHNT and CDR2 YENEEA. This CDR3 comprises 15 residues. The ends lost 3 bases at V and 5 bases at J; junction bases unmatched: 6. The CDR3 bases are TGTGCCAGCAGCTTTAGCGGGATGAGCGACAATGAGCAGTTCTTC. This encodes CASSFSGMSDNEQFF.

The gene calls are TRBV10-2 and TRBJ2-7; 7 positions agree with TRBD1. This CDR3 has 12 residues. Trimming at V came to 8 bases and at J to 2 bases, leaving 3 bases not matched to a gene. From germline, CDR1 is WSHSY and CDR2 SAAADI. CDR3 DNA: TGCGCCAGCGGAGACAGGGCCTACGAGCAGTACTTC. This codes for CASGDRAYEQYF.

This rearrangement joins TRBV10-2 to TRBJ2-7; 9 bases are a match to TRBD1. The germline gives CDR1 WSHSY, CDR2 SAAADI. This CDR3 region has 15 residues. V was pared by 4 bases and J by 3 bases, with 7 bases of the junction left unmatched. This CDR3 is CASSVSGQGGYEQYF. Written as DNA, the CDR3 is TGCGCCAGCAGTGTCTCGGGACAGGGAGGCTACGAGCAGTACTTC.

The rearrangement links TRBV5-1 to TRBJ2-2; D ambiguous. Between the trimmed V and J ends, which lost 0 bases and 3 bases, there was a span of 9 bases. CDR3 size: 15 residues. The V gene's germline CDR1 is SGHRS and CDR2 YFSETQ. CDR3 protein: CASSLDSTHTGELFF. The DNA of the CDR3 is TGCGCCAGCAGCTTGGACTCCACCCACACCGGGGAGCTGTTTTTT.